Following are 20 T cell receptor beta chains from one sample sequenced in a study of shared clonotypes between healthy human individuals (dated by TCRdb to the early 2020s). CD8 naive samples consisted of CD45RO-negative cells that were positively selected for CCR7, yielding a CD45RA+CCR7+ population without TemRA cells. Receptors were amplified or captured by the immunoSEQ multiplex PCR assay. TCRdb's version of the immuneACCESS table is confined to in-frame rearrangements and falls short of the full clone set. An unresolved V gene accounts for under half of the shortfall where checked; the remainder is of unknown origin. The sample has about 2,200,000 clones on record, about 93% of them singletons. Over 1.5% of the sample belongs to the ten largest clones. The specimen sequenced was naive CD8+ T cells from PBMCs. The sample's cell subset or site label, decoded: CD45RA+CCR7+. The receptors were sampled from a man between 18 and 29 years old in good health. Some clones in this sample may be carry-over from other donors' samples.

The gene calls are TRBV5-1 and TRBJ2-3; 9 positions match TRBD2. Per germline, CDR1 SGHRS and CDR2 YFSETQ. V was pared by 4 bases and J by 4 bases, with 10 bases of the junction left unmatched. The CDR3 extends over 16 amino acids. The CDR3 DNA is TGCGCCAGCAGCGGGGCCCTAGCGGGGACGGCAGATACGCAGTATTTT. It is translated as CASSGALAGTADTQYF. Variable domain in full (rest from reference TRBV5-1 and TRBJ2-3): KAGVTQTPRYLIKTRGQQVTLSCSPISGHRSVSWYQQTPGQGLQFLFEYFSETQRNKGNFPGRFSGRQFSNSRSEMNVSTLELGDSALYLCASSGALAGTADTQYFGPGTRLTVL.

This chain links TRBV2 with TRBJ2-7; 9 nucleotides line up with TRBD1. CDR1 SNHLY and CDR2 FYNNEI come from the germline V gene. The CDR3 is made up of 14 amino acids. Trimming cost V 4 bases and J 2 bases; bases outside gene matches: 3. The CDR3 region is CASSVRDRAYEQYF. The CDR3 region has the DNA TGTGCCAGCAGTGTCCGGGACAGGGCCTACGAGCAGTACTTC.

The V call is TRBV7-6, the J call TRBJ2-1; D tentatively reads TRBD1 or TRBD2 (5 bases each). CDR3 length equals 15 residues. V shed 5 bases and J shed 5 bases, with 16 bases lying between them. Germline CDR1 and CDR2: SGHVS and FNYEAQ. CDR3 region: CASSPKIGTNNEQFF. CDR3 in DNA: TGTGCCAGCAGCCCGAAGATAGGGACGAACAATGAGCAGTTCTTC.

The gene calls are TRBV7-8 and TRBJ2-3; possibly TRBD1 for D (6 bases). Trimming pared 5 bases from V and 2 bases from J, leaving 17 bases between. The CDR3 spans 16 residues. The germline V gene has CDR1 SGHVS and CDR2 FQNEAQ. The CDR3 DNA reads TGTGCCAGCAGCCCACCGGGACACACTTACACAGATACGCAGTATTTT. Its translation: CASSPPGHTYTDTQYF.

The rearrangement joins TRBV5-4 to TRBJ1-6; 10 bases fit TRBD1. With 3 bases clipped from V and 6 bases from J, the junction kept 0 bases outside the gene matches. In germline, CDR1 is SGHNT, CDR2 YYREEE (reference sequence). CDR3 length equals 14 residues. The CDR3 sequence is CASSWTGGNSPLHF. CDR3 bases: TGTGCCAGCAGCTGGACAGGGGGTAATTCACCCCTCCACTTT.

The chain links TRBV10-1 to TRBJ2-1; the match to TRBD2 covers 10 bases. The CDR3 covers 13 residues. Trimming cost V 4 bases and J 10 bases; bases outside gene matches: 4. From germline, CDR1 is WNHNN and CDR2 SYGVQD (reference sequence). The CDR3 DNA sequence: TGCGCCAGCAGTGTACAGCGGGAGGGCGAGCAGTTCTTC. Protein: CASSVQREGEQFF.

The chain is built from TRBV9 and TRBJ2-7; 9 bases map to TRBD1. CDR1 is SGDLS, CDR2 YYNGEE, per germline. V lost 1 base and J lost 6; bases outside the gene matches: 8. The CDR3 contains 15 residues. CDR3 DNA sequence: TGTGCCAGCAGCGTAAACAGGGGGCCCGTGGTCGAGCAGTACTTC. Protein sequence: CASSVNRGPVVEQYF.

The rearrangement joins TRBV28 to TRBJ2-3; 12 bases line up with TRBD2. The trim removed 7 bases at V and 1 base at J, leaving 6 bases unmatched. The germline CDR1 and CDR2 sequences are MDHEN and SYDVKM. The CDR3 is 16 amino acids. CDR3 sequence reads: CASIRLAGDRTDTQYF. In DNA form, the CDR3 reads TGTGCCAGCATTCGACTAGCGGGGGACCGCACAGATACGCAGTATTTT.

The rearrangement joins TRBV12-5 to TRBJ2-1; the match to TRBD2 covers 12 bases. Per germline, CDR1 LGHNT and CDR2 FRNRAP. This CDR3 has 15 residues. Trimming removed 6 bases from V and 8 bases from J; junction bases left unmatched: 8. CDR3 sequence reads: CASGWGTSGLDEQFF. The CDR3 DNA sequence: TGTGCTAGTGGCTGGGGGACTAGCGGGTTGGATGAGCAGTTCTTC. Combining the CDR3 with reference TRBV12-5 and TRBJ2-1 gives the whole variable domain DARVTQTPRHKVTEMGQEVTMRCQPILGHNTVFWYRQTMMQGLELLAYFRNRAPLDDSGMPKDRFSAEMPDATLATLKIQPSEPRDSAVYFCASGWGTSGLDEQFFGPGTRLTVL.

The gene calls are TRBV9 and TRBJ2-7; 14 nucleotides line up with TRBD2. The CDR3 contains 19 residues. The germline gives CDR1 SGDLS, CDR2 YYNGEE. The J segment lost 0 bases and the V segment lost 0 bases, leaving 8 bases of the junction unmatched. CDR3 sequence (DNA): TGTGCCAGCAGCGTAGCTGTGGGGACTAGCGGGAGAATCTCCTACGAGCAGTACTTC. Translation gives CASSVAVGTSGRISYEQYF. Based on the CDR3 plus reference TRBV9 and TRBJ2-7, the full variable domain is DSGVTQTPKHLITATGQRVTLRCSPRSGDLSVYWYQQSLDQGLQFLIQYYNGEERAKGNILERFSAQQFPDLHSELNLSSLELGDSALYFCASSVAVGTSGRISYEQYFGPGTRLTVT.

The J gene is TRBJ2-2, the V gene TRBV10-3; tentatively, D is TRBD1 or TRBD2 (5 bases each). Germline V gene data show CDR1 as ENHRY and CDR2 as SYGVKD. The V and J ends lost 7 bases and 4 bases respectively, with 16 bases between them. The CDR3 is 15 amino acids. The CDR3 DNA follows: TGTGCCATCACCCCGGGACCCGACGCCACCGGGGAGCTGTTTTTT. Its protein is CAITPGPDATGELFF.

CDR3 sequence: CASSLLWEGRVEQFF. The CDR3 region has the DNA TGTGCCAGCAGTTTATTGTGGGAGGGCCGTGTTGAGCAGTTCTTC. The V call is TRBV28, the J call TRBJ2-1; the match to TRBD2 covers 7 bases. The CDR3 has 15 amino acids. Trimming cost V 1 base and J 9 bases; bases outside gene matches: 9. CDR1 and CDR2 (germline): MDHEN, SYDVKM.

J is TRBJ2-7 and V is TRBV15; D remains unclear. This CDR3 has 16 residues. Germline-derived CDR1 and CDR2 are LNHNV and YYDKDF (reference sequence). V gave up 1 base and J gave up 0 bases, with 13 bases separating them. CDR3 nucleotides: TGTGCCACCAGCAGAGTCAAAACAGTTAGCTCCTACGAGCAGTACTTC. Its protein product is CATSRVKTVSSYEQYF.

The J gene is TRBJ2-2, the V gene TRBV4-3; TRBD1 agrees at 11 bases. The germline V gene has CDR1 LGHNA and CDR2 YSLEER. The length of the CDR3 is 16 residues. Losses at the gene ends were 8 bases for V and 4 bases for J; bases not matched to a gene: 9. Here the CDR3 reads CASANVGTGGTGELFF. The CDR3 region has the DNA TGCGCCAGCGCGAACGTAGGGACAGGGGGCACCGGGGAGCTGTTTTTT.

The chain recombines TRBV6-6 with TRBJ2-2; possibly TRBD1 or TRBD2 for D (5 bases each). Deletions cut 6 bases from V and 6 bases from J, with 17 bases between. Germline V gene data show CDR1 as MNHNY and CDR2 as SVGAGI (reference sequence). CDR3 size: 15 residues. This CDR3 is CASSSGTPWAGELFF. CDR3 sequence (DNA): TGTGCCAGCAGCTCCGGGACCCCTTGGGCCGGGGAGCTGTTTTTT.

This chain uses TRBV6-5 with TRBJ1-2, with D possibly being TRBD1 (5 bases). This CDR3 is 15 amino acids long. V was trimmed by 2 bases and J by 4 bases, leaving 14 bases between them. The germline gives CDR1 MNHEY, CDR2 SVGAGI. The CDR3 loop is CASSYLGEGSYGYTF. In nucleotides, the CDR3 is TGTGCCAGCAGTTACCTAGGGGAGGGGAGCTATGGCTACACCTTC.

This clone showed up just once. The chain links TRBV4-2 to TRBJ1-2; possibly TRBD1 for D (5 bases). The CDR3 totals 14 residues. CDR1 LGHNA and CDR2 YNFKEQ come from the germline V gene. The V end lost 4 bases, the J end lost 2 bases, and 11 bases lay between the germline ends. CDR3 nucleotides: TGTGCCAGCAGCCTACGACGGACAAACTATGGCTACACCTTC. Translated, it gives CASSLRRTNYGYTF.

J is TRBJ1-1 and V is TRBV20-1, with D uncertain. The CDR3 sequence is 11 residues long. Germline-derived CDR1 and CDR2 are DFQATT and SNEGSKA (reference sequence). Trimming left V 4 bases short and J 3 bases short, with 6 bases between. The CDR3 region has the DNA TGCAGTGCTAACAGTGACACTGAAGCTTTCTTT. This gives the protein CSANSDTEAFF.

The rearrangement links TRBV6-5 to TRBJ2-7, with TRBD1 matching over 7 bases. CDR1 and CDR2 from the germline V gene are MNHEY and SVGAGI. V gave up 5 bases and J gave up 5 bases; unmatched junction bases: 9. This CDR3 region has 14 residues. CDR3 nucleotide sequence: TGTGCCAGCAGTCTCCCAGGGGGAAGGAACGAGCAGTACTTC. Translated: CASSLPGGRNEQYF.

CDR3 in amino acids: CASSLDGAGGPSYNEQFF. For the CDR3, the DNA is TGTGCCAGCAGCTTAGACGGAGCGGGAGGGCCTTCCTACAATGAGCAGTTCTTC. J is TRBJ2-1 and V is TRBV13; 10 nucleotides align to TRBD2. Germline-derived CDR1 and CDR2 are PRHDT and FYEKMQ (reference sequence). CDR3 length: 18 amino acids. V gave up 1 base and J gave up 1 base; unmatched junction bases: 7.